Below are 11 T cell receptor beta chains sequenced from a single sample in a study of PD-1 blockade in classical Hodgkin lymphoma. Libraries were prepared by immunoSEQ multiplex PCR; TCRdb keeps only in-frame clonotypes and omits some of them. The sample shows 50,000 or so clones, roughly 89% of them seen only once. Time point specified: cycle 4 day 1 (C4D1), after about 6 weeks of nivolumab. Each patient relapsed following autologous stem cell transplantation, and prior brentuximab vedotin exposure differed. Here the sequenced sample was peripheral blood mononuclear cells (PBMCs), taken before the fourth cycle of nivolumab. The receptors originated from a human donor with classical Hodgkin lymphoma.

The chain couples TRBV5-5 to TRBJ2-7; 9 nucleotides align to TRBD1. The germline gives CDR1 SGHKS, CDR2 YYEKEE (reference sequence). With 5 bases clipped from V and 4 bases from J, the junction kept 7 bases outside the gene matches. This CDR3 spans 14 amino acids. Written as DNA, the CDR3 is TGTGCCAGCAGAACCGGGACAGGGACATACGAGCAGTACTTC. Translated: CASRTGTGTYEQYF.

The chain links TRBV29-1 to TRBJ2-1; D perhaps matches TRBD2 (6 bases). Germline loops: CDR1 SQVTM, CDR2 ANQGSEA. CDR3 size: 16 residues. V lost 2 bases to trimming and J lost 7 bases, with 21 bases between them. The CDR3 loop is CSVERAGTTVFNEQFF. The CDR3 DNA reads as TGCAGCGTTGAACGGGCGGGGACGACCGTTTTTAATGAGCAGTTCTTC.

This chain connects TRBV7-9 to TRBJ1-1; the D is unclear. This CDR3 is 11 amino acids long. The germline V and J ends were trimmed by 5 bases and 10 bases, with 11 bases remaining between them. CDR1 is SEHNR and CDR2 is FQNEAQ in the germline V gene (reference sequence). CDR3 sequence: CASSPSLGAFF. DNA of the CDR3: TGTGCCAGCAGCCCATCCCTAGGAGCTTTCTTT.

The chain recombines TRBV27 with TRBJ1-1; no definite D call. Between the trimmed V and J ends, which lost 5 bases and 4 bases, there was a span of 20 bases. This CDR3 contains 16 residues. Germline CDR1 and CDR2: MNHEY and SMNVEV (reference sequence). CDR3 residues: CASSTRTLPAGTEAFF. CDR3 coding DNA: TGTGCCAGCAGTACCCGCACACTTCCCGCTGGCACTGAAGCTTTCTTT.

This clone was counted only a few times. The CDR3 DNA reads TGCAGTGCTATTCTTCAGGGGCTACTGTTTTTT. Translated, it gives CSAILQGLLFF. V gene TRBV20-1 combines with J gene TRBJ1-4; TRBD1 might be the D (6 bases). The CDR3 loop spans 11 amino acids. From germline, CDR1 is DFQATT and CDR2 SNEGSKA (reference sequence). Trimming removed 4 bases at V and 13 bases at J, with 13 bases between.

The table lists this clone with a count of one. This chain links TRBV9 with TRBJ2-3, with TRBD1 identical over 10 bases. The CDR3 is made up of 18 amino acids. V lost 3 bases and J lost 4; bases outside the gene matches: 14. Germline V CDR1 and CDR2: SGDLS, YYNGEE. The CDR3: CASSGTGGGFQLADTQYF. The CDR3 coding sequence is TGTGCCAGCAGCGGGACAGGGGGAGGGTTCCAGTTGGCAGATACGCAGTATTTT.

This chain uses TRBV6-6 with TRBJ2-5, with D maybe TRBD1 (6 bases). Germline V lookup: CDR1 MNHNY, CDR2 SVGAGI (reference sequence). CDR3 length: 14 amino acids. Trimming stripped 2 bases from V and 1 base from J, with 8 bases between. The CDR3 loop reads CASSYRQAQETQYF. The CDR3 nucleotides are TGTGCCAGCAGTTACCGACAGGCCCAAGAGACCCAGTACTTC.

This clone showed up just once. The CDR3 sequence: CASSFSGSPTYEQYF. The CDR3 DNA reads as TGTGCCAGCAGTTTTAGCGGGAGCCCCACCTACGAGCAGTACTTC. V is TRBV6-6 and J is TRBJ2-7; 9 nucleotides match TRBD2. Germline values: CDR1 MNHNY, CDR2 SVGAGI (reference sequence). The CDR3 is 15 amino acids. Losses at the gene ends were 4 bases for V and 2 bases for J; bases not matched to a gene: 6.

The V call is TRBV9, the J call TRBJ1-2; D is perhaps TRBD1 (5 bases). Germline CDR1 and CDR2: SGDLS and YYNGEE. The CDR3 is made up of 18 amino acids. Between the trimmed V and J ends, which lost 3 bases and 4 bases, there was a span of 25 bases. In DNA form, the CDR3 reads TGTGCCAGCAGCGCCTCAAAGGCGACAGAGCCTCCCTTCTATGGCTACACCTTC. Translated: CASSASKATEPPFYGYTF.

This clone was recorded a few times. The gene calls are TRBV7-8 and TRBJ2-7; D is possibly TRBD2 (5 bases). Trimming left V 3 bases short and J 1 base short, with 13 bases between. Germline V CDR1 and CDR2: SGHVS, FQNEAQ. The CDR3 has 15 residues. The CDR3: CASSFPAGGSYEQYF. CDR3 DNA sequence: TGTGCCAGCAGCTTTCCCGCGGGCGGATCCTACGAGCAGTACTTC.

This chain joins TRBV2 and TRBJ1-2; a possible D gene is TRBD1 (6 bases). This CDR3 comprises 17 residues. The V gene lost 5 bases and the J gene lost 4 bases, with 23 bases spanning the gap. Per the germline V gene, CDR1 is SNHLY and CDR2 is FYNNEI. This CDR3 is CASSPPTLRGTIYGYTF. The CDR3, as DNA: TGTGCCAGCAGTCCCCCTACTCTTAGGGGGACGATCTATGGCTACACCTTC.